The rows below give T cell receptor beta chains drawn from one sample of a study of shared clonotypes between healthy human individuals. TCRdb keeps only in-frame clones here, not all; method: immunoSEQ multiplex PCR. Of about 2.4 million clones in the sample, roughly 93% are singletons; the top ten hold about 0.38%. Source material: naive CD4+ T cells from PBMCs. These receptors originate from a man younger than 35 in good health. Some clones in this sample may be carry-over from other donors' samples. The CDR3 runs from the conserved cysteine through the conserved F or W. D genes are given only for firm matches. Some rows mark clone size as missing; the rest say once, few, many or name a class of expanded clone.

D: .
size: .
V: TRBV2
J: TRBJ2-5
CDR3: CASSLETQYF
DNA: TGTGCCAGCAGCCTGGAGACCCAGTACTTC

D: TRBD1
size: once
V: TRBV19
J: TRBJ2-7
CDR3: CASSINRDRGAEQYF
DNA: TGTGCCAGTAGTATAAACCGGGACAGGGGGGCCGAGCAGTACTTC

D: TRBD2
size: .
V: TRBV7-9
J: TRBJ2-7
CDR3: CASSASGSSYEQYF
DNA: TGTGCCAGCAGCGCTAGCGGGAGTAGCTACGAGCAGTACTTC

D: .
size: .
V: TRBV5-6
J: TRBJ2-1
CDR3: CASSSLAIRDLGNEQFF
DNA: TGTGCCAGCAGCTCCCTAGCCATCCGGGACCTGGGCAATGAGCAGTTCTTC

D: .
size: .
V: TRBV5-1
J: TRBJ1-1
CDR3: CASSSRGAQGTEAFF
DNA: TGCGCCAGCAGCTCCCGGGGGGCCCAGGGAACTGAAGCTTTCTTT

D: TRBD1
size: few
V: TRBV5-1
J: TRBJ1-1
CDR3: CASSPQGAKGTEAFF
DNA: TGCGCCAGCAGCCCCCAGGGGGCGAAGGGAACTGAAGCTTTCTTT

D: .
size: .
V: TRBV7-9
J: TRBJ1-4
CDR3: CASSLNQGFNEKLFF
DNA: TGTGCCAGCAGCTTAAATCAGGGTTTTAATGAAAAACTGTTTTTT

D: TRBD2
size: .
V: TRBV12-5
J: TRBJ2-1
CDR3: CASGLVVWGTSGRIEQFF
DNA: TGTGCTAGTGGTTTGGTAGTATGGGGGACTAGCGGGAGGATTGAGCAGTTCTTC

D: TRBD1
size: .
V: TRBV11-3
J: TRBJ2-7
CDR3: CASSLEAGQGYEQYF
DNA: TGTGCCAGCAGCTTAGAAGCGGGACAGGGGTACGAGCAGTACTTC

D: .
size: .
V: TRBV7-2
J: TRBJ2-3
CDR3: CASSLELTDTQYF
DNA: TGTGCCAGCAGCTTGGAGTTAACAGATACGCAGTATTTT

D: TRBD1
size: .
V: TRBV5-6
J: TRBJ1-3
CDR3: CASSFGQGSGNTIYF
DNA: TGTGCCAGCAGCTTCGGACAGGGCTCTGGAAACACCATATATTTT

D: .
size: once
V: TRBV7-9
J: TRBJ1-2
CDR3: CASSPSSGSGGYTF
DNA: TGTGCCAGCAGCCCATCGTCCGGGTCGGGTGGCTACACCTTC

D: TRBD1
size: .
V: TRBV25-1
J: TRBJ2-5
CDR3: CASSPQGAAETQYF
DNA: TGTGCCAGCAGTCCACAGGGGGCCGCAGAGACCCAGTACTTC

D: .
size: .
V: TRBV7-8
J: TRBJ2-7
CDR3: CASSLRDSAYEQYF
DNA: TGTGCCAGCAGCTTAAGGGATTCGGCCTACGAGCAGTACTTC

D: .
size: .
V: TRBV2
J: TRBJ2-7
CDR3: CASSAWSYEQYF
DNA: TGTGCCAGCAGTGCATGGTCCTACGAGCAGTACTTC

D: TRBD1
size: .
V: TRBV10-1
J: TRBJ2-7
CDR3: CASSPRDRGDSKTSYEQYF
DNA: TGCGCCAGCAGCCCTAGAGACAGGGGGGACTCTAAGACTTCCTACGAGCAGTACTTC

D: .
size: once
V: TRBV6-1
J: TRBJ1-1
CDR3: CATTAKTVNTEAFF
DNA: TGTGCCACAACGGCCAAGACGGTGAACACTGAAGCTTTCTTT

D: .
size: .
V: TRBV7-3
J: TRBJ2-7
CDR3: CASSLGRGNYEQYF
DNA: TGTGCCAGCAGCTTAGGAAGGGGAAACTACGAGCAGTACTTC

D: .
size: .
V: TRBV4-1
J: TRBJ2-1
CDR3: CASSPSIGRGDEQFF
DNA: TGCGCCAGCAGCCCCTCGATAGGGAGAGGGGATGAGCAGTTCTTC

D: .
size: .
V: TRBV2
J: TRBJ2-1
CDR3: CASYDKNEQFF
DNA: TGTGCCAGCTACGACAAGAATGAGCAGTTCTTC

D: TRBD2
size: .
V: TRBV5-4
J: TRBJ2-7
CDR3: CASSPSGRAHEQYF
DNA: TGTGCCAGCAGCCCTAGCGGGAGGGCCCACGAGCAGTACTTC

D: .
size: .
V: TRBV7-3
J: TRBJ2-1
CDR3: CASSNRQATWSEQFF
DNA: TGTGCCAGCAGCAACCGACAGGCAACCTGGAGCGAGCAGTTCTTC

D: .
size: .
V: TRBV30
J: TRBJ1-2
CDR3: CAWSVGAAYGYTF
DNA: TGTGCCTGGAGTGTAGGGGCGGCCTATGGCTACACCTTC

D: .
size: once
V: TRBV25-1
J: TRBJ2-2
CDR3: CASSPSDGWTGELFF
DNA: TGTGCCAGCAGCCCCTCGGACGGCTGGACCGGGGAGCTGTTTTTT

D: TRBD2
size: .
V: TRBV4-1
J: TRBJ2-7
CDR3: CASSQWPSGRDHEQYF
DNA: TGCGCCAGCAGCCAATGGCCTAGCGGGAGGGACCACGAGCAGTACTTC

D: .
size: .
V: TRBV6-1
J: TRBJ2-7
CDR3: CASSDPGYYEQYF
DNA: TGTGCCAGCAGTGATCCAGGTTACTACGAGCAGTACTTC

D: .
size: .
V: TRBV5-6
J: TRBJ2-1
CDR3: CASSFLERQFF
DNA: TGTGCCAGCAGCTTCCTGGAGCGGCAGTTCTTC

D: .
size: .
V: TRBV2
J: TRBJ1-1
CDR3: CASSGLMNTEAFF
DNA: TGTGCCAGCAGTGGACTGATGAACACTGAAGCTTTCTTT

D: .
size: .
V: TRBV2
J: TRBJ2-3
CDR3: CASSADQNGADTQYF
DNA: TGTGCCAGCAGTGCTGATCAAAACGGTGCAGATACGCAGTATTTT

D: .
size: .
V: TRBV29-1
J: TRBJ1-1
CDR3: CSVLLNTEAFF
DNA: TGCAGCGTCTTATTAAACACTGAAGCTTTCTTT

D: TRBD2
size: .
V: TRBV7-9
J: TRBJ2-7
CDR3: CASTSLAGGYEQYF
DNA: TGTGCCAGCACCTCTCTAGCGGGAGGTTACGAGCAGTACTTC

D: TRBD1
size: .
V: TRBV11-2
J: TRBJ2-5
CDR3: CASSFITGGGRETQYF
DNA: TGTGCCAGCAGCTTTATCACAGGGGGCGGGAGAGAGACCCAGTACTTC

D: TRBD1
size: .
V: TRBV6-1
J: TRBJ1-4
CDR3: CASSDRGLVNEKLFF
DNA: TGTGCCAGCAGCGACAGGGGGCTCGTTAATGAAAAACTGTTTTTT

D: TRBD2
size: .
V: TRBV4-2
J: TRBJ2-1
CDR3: CASSQVMTSGSAHEQFF
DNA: TGTGCCAGCAGCCAAGTAATGACTAGCGGGAGTGCGCATGAGCAGTTCTTC

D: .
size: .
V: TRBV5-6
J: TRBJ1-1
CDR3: CASSLEGFGEAFF
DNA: TGTGCCAGCAGCTTGGAAGGGTTTGGGGAAGCTTTCTTT

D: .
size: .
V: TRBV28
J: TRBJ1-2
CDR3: CASLRGAGYGYTF
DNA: TGTGCCAGCCTGAGGGGGGCCGGCTATGGCTACACCTTC

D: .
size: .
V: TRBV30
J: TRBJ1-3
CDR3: CAWSVGERPTSGNTIYF
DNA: TGTGCCTGGAGTGTCGGAGAGAGGCCTACCTCTGGAAACACCATATATTTT

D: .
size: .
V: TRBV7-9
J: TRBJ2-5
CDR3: CASSPTVGRTQETQYF
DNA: TGTGCCAGCAGCCCCACCGTAGGCAGGACCCAAGAGACCCAGTACTTC

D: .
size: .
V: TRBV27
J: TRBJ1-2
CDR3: CASSLSTTARSYGYTF
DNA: TGTGCCAGCAGTTTATCGACTACTGCGAGATCCTATGGCTACACCTTC